The T cell receptor (beta chain) described here comes from a study of blood T cell repertoires in COVID-19. Across the study: PBMCs, B-cell-depleted T cells, or T cells were the source of the cDNA or gDNA that made up the material.

CDR1 KGHDR and CDR2 SFDVKD come from the germline V gene. Trimming took 4 bases from V and 0 from J; bases not matched to a gene: 3. This CDR3 is built from 15 residues. The cohort comprised adults aged roughly 18 to 90 years residing in 20 to 30 US areas. Exposed participants came across a COVID-19 case within 2 weeks before study entry. Per the authors' pipeline: Reference gene primers were amplified, and this amplification served to estimate nucleated cell counts. The assay was immunoSEQ multiplex PCR, and TCRdb's table has in-frame clones only and misses some. V, J and clone size were drawn from that table, and D and trimming were deduced from the DNA. The sample lists 200,000 to 250,000 clones; 85% to 90% were seen once.

V gene TRBV24-1 combines with J gene TRBJ2-3, with 7 bases aligning to TRBD1. The sample was PBMCs or T cells enriched from blood (not recorded which). The TCR was taken from a man between 25 and 39 years old who had been exposed to COVID-19. The CDR3 is CATSDGQASTDTQYF. CDR3 coding DNA: TGTGCCACCAGTGACGGACAGGCTAGCACAGATACGCAGTATTTT.